The present entry profiles one TCR beta chain with its context. What it recognizes is unknown. The data stem from a study of regulatory T cells in long-lasting Graves disease. The study's findings and limits: A greater number of public clonotypes (around 2,700) was shared by persistent patients than by new patients (roughly 880). Small sample size may have lowered accuracy. Lower TCR diversity was seen in persistent Graves' patients than in newly diagnosed ones.

With iRepertoire HTBI primers and Arm-PCR of CDR3 regions, TCR beta libraries were built. The authors' processing: Spanning all samples, the identified segments comprised roughly 66 TRBV and approximately 15 TRBJ. TCRdb recomputed calls from the multiplex PCR reads with MiXCR, one row per CDR3 protein. These V and J calls originate from TCRdb's pipeline instead of the authors' own analysis. The sample consists of 390,000 or so distinct CDR3 sequences, approximately 25% of them appearing once. Noted time point: persistent/refractory GD, antithyroid drugs over 5 years with positive TRAb. After RNA was extracted from PBMCs, the TCR library was made from it. The TCR sequence derives from a woman in her thirties or forties with Graves disease. Sample: peripheral blood mononuclear cells (PBMCs), taken when the disease was refractory, from a patient treated with antithyroid drugs.

CDR3 nucleotide sequence: TGTGCCAGCAGCTATAACGGACAGGGGGGATACGAGCAGTACTTC. It translates to CASSYNGQGGYEQYF. The chain joins TRBV7-8 to TRBJ2-7; 10 bases map to TRBD1. CDR3 length: 15 amino acids. The junction had 7 bases not matched to a gene; V was cut back by 4 bases and J by 4 bases. Germline assignment: CDR1 SGHVS and CDR2 FQNEAQ.